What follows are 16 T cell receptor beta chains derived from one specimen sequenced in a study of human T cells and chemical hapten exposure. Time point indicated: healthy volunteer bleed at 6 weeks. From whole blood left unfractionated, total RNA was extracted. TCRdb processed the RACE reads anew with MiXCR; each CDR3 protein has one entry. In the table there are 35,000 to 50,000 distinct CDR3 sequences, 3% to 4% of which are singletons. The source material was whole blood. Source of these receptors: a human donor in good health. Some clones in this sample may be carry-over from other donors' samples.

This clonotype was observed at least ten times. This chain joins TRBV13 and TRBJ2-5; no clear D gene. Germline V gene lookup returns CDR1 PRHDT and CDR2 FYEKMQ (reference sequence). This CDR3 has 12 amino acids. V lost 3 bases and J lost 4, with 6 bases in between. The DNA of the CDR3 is TGTGCCAGCAGCTTCCTCACAGAGACCCAGTACTTC. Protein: CASSFLTETQYF.

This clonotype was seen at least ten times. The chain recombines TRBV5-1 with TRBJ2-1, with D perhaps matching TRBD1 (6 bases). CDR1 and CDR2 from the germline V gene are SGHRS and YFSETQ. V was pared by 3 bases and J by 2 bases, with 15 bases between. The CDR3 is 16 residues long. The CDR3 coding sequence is TGCGCCAGCAGCTCGGGGTACAGGGAAGCCTACAATGAGCAGTTCTTC. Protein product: CASSSGYREAYNEQFF.

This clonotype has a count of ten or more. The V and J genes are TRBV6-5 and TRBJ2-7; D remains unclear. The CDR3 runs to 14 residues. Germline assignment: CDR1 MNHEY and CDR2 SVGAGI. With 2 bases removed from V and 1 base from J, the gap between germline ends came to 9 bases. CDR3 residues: CASSYGSDSYEQYF. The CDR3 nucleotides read TGTGCCAGCAGTTACGGCTCAGATTCCTACGAGCAGTACTTC.

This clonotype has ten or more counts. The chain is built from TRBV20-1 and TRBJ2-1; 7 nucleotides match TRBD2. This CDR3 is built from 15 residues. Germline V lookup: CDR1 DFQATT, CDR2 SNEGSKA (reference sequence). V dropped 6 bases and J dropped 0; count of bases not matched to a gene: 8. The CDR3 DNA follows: TGCAGTGCGGGGGAGCGGGATGCCTCCTACAATGAGCAGTTCTTC. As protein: CSAGERDASYNEQFF.

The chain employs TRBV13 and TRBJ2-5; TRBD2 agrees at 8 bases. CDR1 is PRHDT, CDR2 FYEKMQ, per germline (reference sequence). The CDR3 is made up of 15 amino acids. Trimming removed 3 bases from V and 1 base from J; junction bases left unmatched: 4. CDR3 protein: CASSFSSGSQETQYF. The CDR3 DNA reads TGTGCCAGCAGCTTCTCTAGCGGGTCCCAAGAGACCCAGTACTTC.

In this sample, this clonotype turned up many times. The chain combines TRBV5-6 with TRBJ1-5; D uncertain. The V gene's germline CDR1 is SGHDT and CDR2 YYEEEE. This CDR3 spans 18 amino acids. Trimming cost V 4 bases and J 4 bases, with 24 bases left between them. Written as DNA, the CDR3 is TGTGCCAGCAGCCGTAACATGGAAGGACGTTTTATAAATCAGCCCCAGCATTTT. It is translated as CASSRNMEGRFINQPQHF.

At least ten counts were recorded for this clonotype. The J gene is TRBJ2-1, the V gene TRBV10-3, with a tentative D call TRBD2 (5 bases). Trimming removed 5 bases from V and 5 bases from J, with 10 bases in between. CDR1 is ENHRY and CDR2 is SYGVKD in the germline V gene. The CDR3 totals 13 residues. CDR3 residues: CAISTGLNNEQFF. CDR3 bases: TGTGCCATCAGTACTGGACTGAACAATGAGCAGTTCTTC.

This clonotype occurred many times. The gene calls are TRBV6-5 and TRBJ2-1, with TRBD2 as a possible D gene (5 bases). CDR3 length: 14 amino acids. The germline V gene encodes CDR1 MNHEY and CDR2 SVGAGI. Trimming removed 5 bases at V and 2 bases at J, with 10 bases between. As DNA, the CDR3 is TGTGCCAGCAGTCAAGGAGGCACCTACAATGAGCAGTTCTTC. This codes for CASSQGGTYNEQFF.

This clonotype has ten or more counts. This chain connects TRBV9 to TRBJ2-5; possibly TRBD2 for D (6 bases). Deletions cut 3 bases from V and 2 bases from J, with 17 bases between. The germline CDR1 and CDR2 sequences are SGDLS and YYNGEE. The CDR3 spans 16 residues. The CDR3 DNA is TGTGCCAGCAGCGCGGGTCGGGGTCTAGCGCAAGAGACCCAGTACTTC. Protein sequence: CASSAGRGLAQETQYF.

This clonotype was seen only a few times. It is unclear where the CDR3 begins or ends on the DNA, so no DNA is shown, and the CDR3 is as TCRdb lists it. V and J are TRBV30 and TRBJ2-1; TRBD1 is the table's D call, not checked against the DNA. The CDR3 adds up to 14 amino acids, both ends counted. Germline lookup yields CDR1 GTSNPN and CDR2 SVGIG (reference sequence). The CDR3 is CAWSVGGGTRGKFF.

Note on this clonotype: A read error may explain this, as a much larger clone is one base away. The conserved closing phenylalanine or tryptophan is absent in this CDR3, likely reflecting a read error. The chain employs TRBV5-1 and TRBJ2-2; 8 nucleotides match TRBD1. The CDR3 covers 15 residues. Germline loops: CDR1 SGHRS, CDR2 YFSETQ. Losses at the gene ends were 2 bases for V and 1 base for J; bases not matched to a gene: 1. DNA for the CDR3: TGCGCCAGCAGCTTAGGGACAGGGAACACCGGGGAGCTGTTTTCT. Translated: CASSLGTGNTGELFS.

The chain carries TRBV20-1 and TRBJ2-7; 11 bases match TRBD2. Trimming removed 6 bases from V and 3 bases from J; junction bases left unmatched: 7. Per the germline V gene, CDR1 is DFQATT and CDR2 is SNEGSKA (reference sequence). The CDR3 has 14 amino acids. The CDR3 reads CSAITSGSFYEQYF. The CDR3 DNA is TGCAGTGCAATAACTAGCGGGAGTTTCTACGAGCAGTACTTC.

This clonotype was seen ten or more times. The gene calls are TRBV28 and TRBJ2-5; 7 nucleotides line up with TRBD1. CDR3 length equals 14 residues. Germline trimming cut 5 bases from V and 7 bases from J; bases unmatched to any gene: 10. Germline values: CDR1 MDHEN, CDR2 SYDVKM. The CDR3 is CASSRVTGQATQYF. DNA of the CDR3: TGTGCCAGCAGTCGCGTCACCGGACAGGCGACCCAGTACTTC.

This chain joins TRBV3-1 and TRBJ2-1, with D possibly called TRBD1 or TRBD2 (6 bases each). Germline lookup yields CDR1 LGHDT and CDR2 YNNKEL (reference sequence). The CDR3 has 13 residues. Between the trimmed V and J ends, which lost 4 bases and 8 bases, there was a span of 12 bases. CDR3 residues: CASSPRGGHEQFF. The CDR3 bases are TGTGCCAGCAGCCCTAGAGGGGGGCATGAGCAGTTCTTC.

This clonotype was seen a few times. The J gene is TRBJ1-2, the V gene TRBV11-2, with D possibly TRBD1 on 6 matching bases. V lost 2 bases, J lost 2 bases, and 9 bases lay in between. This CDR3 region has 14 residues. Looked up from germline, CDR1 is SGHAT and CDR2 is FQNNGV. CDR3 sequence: CASSLSGANYGYTF. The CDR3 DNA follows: TGTGCCAGCAGCTTATCAGGGGCCAACTATGGCTACACCTTC.

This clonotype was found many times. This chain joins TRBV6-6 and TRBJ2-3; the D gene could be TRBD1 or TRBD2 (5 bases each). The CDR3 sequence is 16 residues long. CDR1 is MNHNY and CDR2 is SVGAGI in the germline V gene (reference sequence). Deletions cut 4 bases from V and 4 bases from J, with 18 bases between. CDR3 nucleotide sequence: TGTGCCAGCAGTTCCCCAGGGAGTAGCGCGTCAGATACGCAGTATTTT. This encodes CASSSPGSSASDTQYF.